This T cell receptor beta chain was profiled in a study of blood T cell repertoires in COVID-19 (TCRdb year 2020). About the full investigation: Samples from collaborators originated in the United States, Italy and Spain and spanned both the acute and convalescent phases of COVID-19. The prospective study material was composed of cDNA or gDNA derived from T cells, B-cell-depleted T cells, or PBMCs. Subjects who had been exposed to COVID-19, were actively infected with it, or had recovered from it provided the deeply sampled blood TCRbeta repertoires that made up the dataset. A freely available public database, intended as a resource for researchers studying the immune response to SARS-CoV-2, is where the repertoires were released. The samples were drawn from the first 160 participants of the ongoing ImmuneRACE study and from 1,254 subjects provided by 6 global collaborators. A de-identified subject ID, COVID-19 status, age in years and sex were almost always included in the sample metadata. Where available, HLA class I and class II types were obtained from metadata supplied by the sample provider rather than from assay-based typing.

A remark on this clone: Its antigen remains undetermined. There are no base qualities to consult, and no much larger clone falls within one base.

Study-wide findings and limitations: How much clinical and demographic metadata was included differed by source and by participant, and the metadata was provided uncurated.

V sheds 3 bases and J sheds 6 bases, leaving 11 bases between their ends. Reading the germline V gene gives CDR1 LGHNA and CDR2 YSLEER. CDR3 length: 13 amino acids, cysteine to phenylalanine. The sequence is cut down to CDR3 DNA, 39 bases in frame from base 1. Whole blood was collected in K2EDTA tubes by collaborating institutions according to the institutions' own protocols. For TCRbeta analysis, collaborators shipped samples in one of three forms: frozen whole blood, isolated PBMCs, or DNA extracted from either of those sample types. TCRbeta CDR3 regions were amplified from genomic DNA using the immunoSEQ Assay, a bias-controlled multiplex PCR. In the paper's pipeline: Within the assay, amplification of reference gene primers was used to estimate how many nucleated cells each sample contained. Sequence reads were collapsed and filtered to measure the absolute abundance of every unique TCRbeta CDR3 rearrangement. For each sample, productive Simpson clonality was calculated as the square root of Simpson's diversity index across productive rearrangements. TCRdb limited this immuneACCESS table to in-frame rearrangements with V and J called. A share of clones is missing; checked studies link under half to unresolved V genes, and the rest is unexplained. That table supplies the V and J calls and clone size; D and trimming were determined from the DNA. In this sample the table shows 150,000 to 200,000 clones, 65% to 85% of which occur a single time. The ten largest clones add up to about 4.8% of the sample.

Here the chain combines TRBV4-3 and TRBJ1-2, and TRBD1 may be the D gene, going by 5 matching bases. The sequence derives from a woman aged 30 to 39 with acute or convalescent COVID-19. The sample comprised peripheral blood. The nucleotides read TGCGCCAGCAGCCAGGACAACTTTCATGGCTACACCTTC. Translated, it reads CASSQDNFHGYTF.